These 20 T cell receptor beta chains share one sample of origin, sequenced in a study of cytomegalovirus exposure and HLA in healthy donors. PCR used 60 Vbeta primers and 13 Jbeta primers. Only in-frame clones appear in the TCRdb table, and some are missing; sequencing was by immunoSEQ multiplex PCR. The sample holds 150,000 to 200,000 clones, approximately 84% seen once. Sequenced: PBMCs. Receptors originate from a man in his fifties or sixties in good health and CMV-seropositive.

The chain links TRBV5-6 to TRBJ2-5, with TRBD2 as a possible D gene (5 bases). Trimming took off 2 bases at V and 14 bases at J, with 19 bases between the two ends. The length of the CDR3 is 13 residues. Per the germline V gene, CDR1 is SGHDT and CDR2 is YYEEEE. CDR3 coding DNA: TGTGCCAGCAGCTTCGGGAACGAGCCGTTGGGCTACTTC. Its translation is CASSFGNEPLGYF.

The chain is built from TRBV7-9 and TRBJ2-1, with a tentative D call TRBD2 (6 bases). Per germline, CDR1 SEHNR and CDR2 FQNEAQ (reference sequence). The CDR3 covers 14 residues. Trimming cost V 5 bases and J 7 bases, with 15 bases left between them. The DNA for the CDR3 is TGTGCCAGCAGCCCGCGGGGTCGGCGTAATGAGCAGTTCTTC. Translated: CASSPRGRRNEQFF.

This clone was counted a single time. The chain combines TRBV7-2 with TRBJ2-5; 11 bases align to TRBD2. Germline V gene sequence: CDR1 SGHTA, CDR2 FQGNSA. The CDR3 sequence is 16 residues long. V was clipped by 5 bases and J by 5 bases; unmatched bases: 10. The CDR3 loop is CASSPSTSGIVETQYF. CDR3 nucleotides: TGTGCCAGCAGCCCCTCGACTAGCGGGATCGTTGAGACCCAGTACTTC.

This clone has just a few counts. This sequence joins TRBV21-1 and TRBJ1-2; TRBD1 is the table's D call and was not checked against the DNA. TRBV21-1 has pseudogene status. The CDR3 spans 12 residues. CDR3 bases: TGTGCCAGCTTCAGGGGGCAGAATGGCTACACCTTC. This codes for CASFRGQNGYTF.

This chain joins TRBV27 and TRBJ1-2; 8 positions agree with TRBD1. After removal of 5 bases from V and 4 bases from J, the junction contained 15 bases not matched to a gene. The CDR3 has 17 amino acids. CDR1 and CDR2 from the germline V gene are MNHEY and SMNVEV (reference sequence). CDR3 nucleotide sequence: TGTGCCAGCAGTCCCACCGCGACAGGGGACGGATTCTATGGCTACACCTTC. It translates to CASSPTATGDGFYGYTF.

This clone showed up just a few times. The same CDR3 also results from other DNA sequences found in this sample. The chain combines TRBV9 with TRBJ2-1; D is unclear. Trimming removed 0 bases from V and 0 bases from J, with 4 bases in between. The V gene's germline CDR1 is SGDLS and CDR2 YYNGEE. The CDR3 consists of 14 residues. The CDR3: CASSVASSYNEQFF. In DNA, the CDR3 is TGTGCCAGCAGCGTAGCCAGCTCCTACAATGAGCAGTTCTTC.

This sequence joins TRBV29-1 and TRBJ2-7, with no clear D. The CDR3 extends over 13 amino acids. In germline, CDR1 is SQVTM, CDR2 ANQGSEA. V lost 3 bases and J 0 bases, leaving 9 bases between the germline ends. The CDR3: CSVDFLSSYEQYF. The CDR3 DNA reads TGCAGCGTTGATTTCCTTAGCTCCTACGAGCAGTACTTC.

DNA of the CDR3: TGTGCCTGGAGTGTCCAGGCCTCGACGAGCGGCTACACCTTC. Translation gives CAWSVQASTSGYTF. The V call is TRBV30, the J call TRBJ1-2; D not resolved. The germline V and J ends were trimmed by 0 bases and 8 bases, with 16 bases remaining between them. Germline CDR1 and CDR2: GTSNPN and SVGIG (reference sequence). There are 14 residues in the CDR3.

The chain uses TRBV7-9 and TRBJ2-1; TRBD1 is a possible D gene (6 bases). CDR1 and CDR2 from the germline V gene are SEHNR and FQNEAQ (reference sequence). V shed 3 bases and J shed 7 bases, with 16 bases lying between them. The CDR3 loop spans 15 amino acids. CDR3 in amino acids: CASSFVDSGRNEQFF. The CDR3, as DNA: TGTGCCAGCAGCTTTGTGGACAGTGGACGGAATGAGCAGTTCTTC.

This clone was found a few times. The V call is TRBV7-8, the J call TRBJ2-5; D might be TRBD1 (6 bases). Trimming removed 0 bases at V and 5 bases at J, with 16 bases between. CDR1 SGHVS and CDR2 FQNEAQ come from the germline V gene. The CDR3 has 16 amino acids. CDR3 sequence: CASSLARSGVWETQYF. CDR3 DNA sequence: TGTGCCAGCAGCTTAGCACGGTCAGGGGTGTGGGAGACCCAGTACTTC.

The chain links TRBV9 to TRBJ2-5; possible D gene TRBD1, 5 bases. CDR1 is SGDLS, CDR2 YYNGEE, per germline. Trimming took off 2 bases at V and 2 bases at J, with 7 bases between the two ends. This CDR3 is 13 amino acids long. In nucleotides, the CDR3 is TGTGCCAGCAGCGTGAGACAGCAAGAGACCCAGTACTTC. This codes for CASSVRQQETQYF.

The rearrangement uses TRBV10-3 and TRBJ2-5; 7 nucleotides line up with TRBD1. The germline V gene has CDR1 ENHRY and CDR2 SYGVKD. There are 17 residues in the CDR3. With 0 bases clipped from V and 0 bases from J, the junction kept 7 bases outside the gene matches. This chain's CDR3 is CAISESFLTGDQETQYF. Written as DNA, the CDR3 is TGTGCCATCAGTGAGTCTTTCCTCACAGGGGACCAAGAGACCCAGTACTTC.

The V and J genes are TRBV6-4 and TRBJ2-1; 8 bases map to TRBD2. CDR1 is MRHNA, CDR2 SNTAGT, per germline. J gave up 0 bases and V 5 bases, and 18 bases lay outside the gene matches. This CDR3 region has 20 residues. The DNA of the CDR3 is TGTGCCAGCAGTACGGGGGACTTGCGGGGGGCCCCGAGCTCCTACAATGAGCAGTTCTTC. Protein sequence: CASSTGDLRGAPSSYNEQFF.

The V call is TRBV5-1, the J call TRBJ2-4; 8 nucleotides line up with TRBD1. With 1 base clipped from V and 0 bases from J, the junction kept 9 bases outside the gene matches. Germline V CDR1 and CDR2: SGHRS, YFSETQ. This CDR3 has 18 residues. CDR3 sequence: CASSLWQGAEVAKNIQYF. CDR3 in DNA: TGCGCCAGCAGCTTGTGGCAGGGGGCCGAAGTAGCCAAAAACATTCAGTACTTC.

V is TRBV6-5 and J is TRBJ1-4, with D possibly matching TRBD1 (6 bases). Germline V gene lookup returns CDR1 MNHEY and CDR2 SVGAGI. V was pared by 6 bases and J by 5 bases, with 13 bases between. The CDR3 is 14 amino acids. DNA for the CDR3: TGTGCCAGCAGCCCGGACAGCGCCAATGAAAAACTGTTTTTT. Translating gives CASSPDSANEKLFF.

In this sample, this clone turned up once. The chain employs TRBV6-1 and TRBJ2-1; 8 positions match TRBD2. Germline V gene sequence: CDR1 MNHNS, CDR2 SASEGT. V gave up 5 bases and J gave up 0 bases; unmatched junction bases: 3. The CDR3 has 15 amino acids. Here the CDR3 DNA reads TGTGCCAGCAGTCTCGGACTAGCCTCCTACAATGAGCAGTTCTTC. Encoded protein: CASSLGLASYNEQFF.

The chain uses TRBV2 and TRBJ1-1; 9 bases match TRBD1. V trimming: 6 bases; J trimming: 1 base; junction bases outside the gene matches: 6. The V gene's germline CDR1 is SNHLY and CDR2 FYNNEI. The CDR3 contains 15 residues. This chain's CDR3 is CASSRDRAWNTEAFF. The CDR3 region has the DNA TGTGCCAGCAGCCGGGACAGGGCATGGAACACTGAAGCTTTCTTT.

The CDR3 region has the DNA TGTGCCAGCAGCTTAGTGGGGTTAGCGGGAGTTCCCACAGATACGCAGTATTTT. Its translation is CASSLVGLAGVPTDTQYF. This chain uses TRBV7-8 with TRBJ2-3, with TRBD2 matching 9 bases. Germline V lookup: CDR1 SGHVS, CDR2 FQNEAQ. CDR3 size: 18 residues. V lost 1 base and J lost 2; bases outside the gene matches: 10. The full variable domain, its missing parts supplied by reference TRBV7-8 and TRBJ2-3, is GAGVSQSPRYKVAKRGQDVALRCDPISGHVSLFWYQQALGQGPEFLTYFQNEAQLDKSGLPSDRFFAERPEGSVSTLKIQRTQQEDSAVYLCASSLVGLAGVPTDTQYFGPGTRLTVL.

The chain has TRBV9 and TRBJ1-6; D may be TRBD1 (6 bases). V dropped 0 bases and J dropped 10 bases, with 14 bases sitting between them. Germline values: CDR1 SGDLS, CDR2 YYNGEE. The CDR3 runs 15 residues. The CDR3, as DNA: TGTGCCAGCAGCGTAGGGTCGGCAGGGGACTCACCCCTCCACTTT. This encodes CASSVGSAGDSPLHF.

The rearrangement joins TRBV7-2 to TRBJ2-3; 8 bases are shared with TRBD2. CDR1 SGHTA and CDR2 FQGNSA come from the germline V gene. V lost 3 bases, J lost 2 bases, and 1 base stayed unmatched. The CDR3 runs 14 residues. In DNA, the CDR3 is TGTGCCAGCAGCTTTAGCGGGACCACAGATACGCAGTATTTT. Translated: CASSFSGTTDTQYF. The whole variable domain, remainder taken from reference TRBV7-2 and TRBJ2-3, is GAGVSQSPSNKVTEKGKDVELRCDPISGHTALYWYRQSLGQGLEFLIYFQGNSAPDKSGLPSDRFSAERTGGSVSTLTIQRTQQEDSAVYLCASSFSGTTDTQYFGPGTRLTVL.